A selection of T cell receptor beta chains follows, all from one sample in a study of blood T cell repertoires in COVID-19. Only in-frame clones appear in the TCRdb table, and some are missing; sequencing was by immunoSEQ multiplex PCR. The sample has about 310,000 clones, nearly 90% seen once. Material for sequencing was PBMCs or T cells enriched from blood (not recorded which). These receptors all come from a woman in her late teens or twenties with acute COVID-19. CDR3s include the opening cysteine and the closing phenylalanine or tryptophan. A D gene is named only where the DNA matches it firmly. Clone size appears in some rows only: once, few, many, or a class for an expanded clone.

J gene: TRBJ2-7; V gene: TRBV7-3; D gene: TRBD2; clone size: .; CDR3 DNA: TGTGCCAGCAGCCCCTATGGAGTAGCGGGAGGGATAAACGAGCAGTACTTC; CDR3 protein: CASSPYGVAGGINEQYF
J gene: TRBJ1-4; V gene: TRBV5-8; D gene: .; clone size: .; CDR3 DNA: TGTGCCAGCAGCCCCCTAGGAGGAGAAAAACTGTTTTTT; CDR3 protein: CASSPLGGEKLFF
J gene: TRBJ2-7; V gene: TRBV5-8; D gene: .; clone size: once; CDR3 DNA: TGTGCCAGCAGCTTGGCCGAGGGGGAGATCTACGAGCAGTACTTC; CDR3 protein: CASSLAEGEIYEQYF
J gene: TRBJ2-1; V gene: TRBV9; D gene: TRBD2; clone size: .; CDR3 DNA: TGTGCCAGCAGCGTAGCTTTGGGGCTAGCGGACAATGAGCAGTTCTTC; CDR3 protein: CASSVALGLADNEQFF
J gene: TRBJ2-1; V gene: TRBV6-5; D gene: .; clone size: once; CDR3 DNA: TGTGCCAGCAGGGGATCTCACTCGGGAGTAGAGCAGTTCTTC; CDR3 protein: CASRGSHSGVEQFF
J gene: TRBJ1-1; V gene: TRBV2; D gene: .; clone size: .; CDR3 DNA: TGTGCCAGCAAGGAGGGCGGTAGCATGAACACTGAAGCTTTCTTT; CDR3 protein: CASKEGGSMNTEAFF
J gene: TRBJ2-1; V gene: TRBV4-1; D gene: TRBD2; clone size: few; CDR3 DNA: TGCGCCAGCAGCCAAGAGATAACGGGGGGTGAGCAGTTCTTC; CDR3 protein: CASSQEITGGEQFF
J gene: TRBJ1-1; V gene: TRBV19; D gene: TRBD1; clone size: .; CDR3 DNA: TGTGCCAGTGCAGGGGGGAGCACTGAAGCTTTCTTT; CDR3 protein: CASAGGSTEAFF
J gene: TRBJ1-1; V gene: TRBV9; D gene: .; clone size: .; CDR3 DNA: TGTGCCAGCAGCACCCTCCCGGGTGGGAGTGGGGCTTTCTTT; CDR3 protein: CASSTLPGGSGAFF
J gene: TRBJ1-3; V gene: TRBV28; D gene: .; clone size: once; CDR3 DNA: TGTGCCAGCAGTTTATATCAGTCTGGAAACACCATATATTTT; CDR3 protein: CASSLYQSGNTIYF
J gene: TRBJ1-5; V gene: TRBV28; D gene: TRBD1; clone size: .; CDR3 DNA: TGTGCCAGCAGTACAGGACAGGGGGCCGAACAGCCCCAGCATTTT; CDR3 protein: CASSTGQGAEQPQHF
J gene: TRBJ2-6; V gene: TRBV28; D gene: TRBD1; clone size: .; CDR3 DNA: TGTGCCAGCAGTTTAACAGGGGCGCCCAGCTCTGGGGCCAACGTCCTGACTTTC; CDR3 protein: CASSLTGAPSSGANVLTF
J gene: TRBJ1-5; V gene: TRBV6-1; D gene: TRBD1; clone size: once; CDR3 DNA: TGTGCCAGCAGTGTGGCAGGGGGCAAGGTGGACCAGCCCCAGCATTTT; CDR3 protein: CASSVAGGKVDQPQHF
J gene: TRBJ2-7; V gene: TRBV28; D gene: TRBD1; clone size: .; CDR3 DNA: TGTGCCAGCAGTCCCGGGACAGACGTTTACGAGCAGTACTTC; CDR3 protein: CASSPGTDVYEQYF
J gene: TRBJ1-3; V gene: TRBV19; D gene: .; clone size: .; CDR3 DNA: TGTGCCAGTAGCCCTCCTGGAAACACCATATATTTT; CDR3 protein: CASSPPGNTIYF
J gene: TRBJ2-7; V gene: TRBV10-3; D gene: .; clone size: .; CDR3 DNA: TGTGCCACAGAAGGAGAGGGGGTAGGGCGGTACGAGCAGTACTTC; CDR3 protein: CATEGEGVGRYEQYF
J gene: TRBJ1-2; V gene: TRBV7-9; D gene: TRBD1; clone size: .; CDR3 DNA: TGTGCCAGCAGCTCGAGGGCGATAAGGGGGCCACAGGACTATGGCTACACCTTC; CDR3 protein: CASSSRAIRGPQDYGYTF
J gene: TRBJ2-1; V gene: TRBV4-2; D gene: TRBD2; clone size: .; CDR3 DNA: TGTGCCAGCAGCCAAGGCCCCGGGGCAGCGGGAGGACGAGAGGATGAGCAGTTCTTC; CDR3 protein: CASSQGPGAAGGREDEQFF
J gene: TRBJ2-3; V gene: TRBV9; D gene: TRBD2; clone size: .; CDR3 DNA: TGTGCCAGCAGCGGGGGACTAGCGGGAGGCGAGGGCACAGATACGCAGTATTTT; CDR3 protein: CASSGGLAGGEGTDTQYF
J gene: TRBJ1-1; V gene: TRBV11-2; D gene: .; clone size: .; CDR3 DNA: TGTGCCAGCAGCCGCGCATCCCCTTTAAACACTGAAGCTTTCTTT; CDR3 protein: CASSRASPLNTEAFF
J gene: TRBJ1-1; V gene: TRBV19; D gene: .; clone size: once; CDR3 DNA: TGTGCCAGTAGTACCGAAAGGGACTCCTCGAGGAACACTGAAGCTTTCTTT; CDR3 protein: CASSTERDSSRNTEAFF
J gene: TRBJ1-3; V gene: TRBV28; D gene: .; clone size: .; CDR3 DNA: TGTGCCAGCAGATGGCAGGGTGGAAACACCATATATTTT; CDR3 protein: CASRWQGGNTIYF
J gene: TRBJ2-5; V gene: TRBV28; D gene: TRBD2; clone size: once; CDR3 DNA: TGTGCCAGCAGTTCCTGGACTAGTCAAGAGACCCAGTACTTC; CDR3 protein: CASSSWTSQETQYF
J gene: TRBJ1-4; V gene: TRBV5-1; D gene: .; clone size: .; CDR3 DNA: TGCGCCAGCAGCTTGGATAGGGGATATGAAAAACTGTTTTTT; CDR3 protein: CASSLDRGYEKLFF
J gene: TRBJ2-2; V gene: TRBV13; D gene: .; clone size: .; CDR3 DNA: TGTGCCAGCAGCTTAGGCGGGGGCACCGGGGAGCTGTTTTTT; CDR3 protein: CASSLGGGTGELFF
J gene: TRBJ2-7; V gene: TRBV18; D gene: TRBD1; clone size: .; CDR3 DNA: TGTGCCAGCTCACCATGGGACAGGGGGCGAATCTACGAGCAGTACTTC; CDR3 protein: CASSPWDRGRIYEQYF
J gene: TRBJ1-5; V gene: TRBV6-1; D gene: .; clone size: .; CDR3 DNA: TGTGCCAGCAGTGAATGGCAGGGAGGAAGCAATCAGCCCCAGCATTTT; CDR3 protein: CASSEWQGGSNQPQHF
J gene: TRBJ1-1; V gene: TRBV28; D gene: TRBD1; clone size: .; CDR3 DNA: TGTGCCAGCAGTGCACAGGGGGCGGGAGCTTTCTTT; CDR3 protein: CASSAQGAGAFF
J gene: TRBJ1-2; V gene: TRBV28; D gene: .; clone size: .; CDR3 DNA: TGTGCCAGCAGCTCAACATTCGACAGCCTCTATGGCTACACCTTC; CDR3 protein: CASSSTFDSLYGYTF
J gene: TRBJ1-1; V gene: TRBV7-9; D gene: .; clone size: .; CDR3 DNA: TGTGCCAGCAGCTTAGAGGGGGTGAACACTGAAGCTTTCTTT; CDR3 protein: CASSLEGVNTEAFF
J gene: TRBJ1-1; V gene: TRBV5-1; D gene: .; clone size: .; CDR3 DNA: TGCGCCAGCAGCCCCGGGACAATGGAAGCTTTCTTT; CDR3 protein: CASSPGTMEAFF
J gene: TRBJ1-4; V gene: TRBV19; D gene: TRBD1; clone size: .; CDR3 DNA: TGTGCCAGTAGTCGACCGCAGGGGGCGCCTAATGAAAAACTGTTTTTT; CDR3 protein: CASSRPQGAPNEKLFF
J gene: TRBJ2-7; V gene: TRBV28; D gene: TRBD1; clone size: .; CDR3 DNA: TGTGCCAGCAATACTCCGGGACAGGGGGCCCACGAGCAGTACTTC; CDR3 protein: CASNTPGQGAHEQYF
J gene: TRBJ2-7; V gene: TRBV7-2; D gene: TRBD2; clone size: .; CDR3 DNA: TGTGCCAGCAGCTTAGGTCCGGGAGGGGGCTACGAGCAGTACTTC; CDR3 protein: CASSLGPGGGYEQYF
J gene: TRBJ1-1; V gene: TRBV5-8; D gene: .; clone size: .; CDR3 DNA: TGTGCCAGCAGCTTGGTTTTTAGCGCTGAAGCTTTCTTT; CDR3 protein: CASSLVFSAEAFF
J gene: TRBJ1-5; V gene: TRBV7-2; D gene: .; clone size: .; CDR3 DNA: TGTGCCAGCAGCTTAGGGGCCCTTACGGGGCAGCCCCAGCATTTT; CDR3 protein: CASSLGALTGQPQHF
J gene: TRBJ1-4; V gene: TRBV29-1; D gene: TRBD1; clone size: .; CDR3 DNA: TGCAGCGTTGGATCGGACAGGGTGGGAACTAATGAAAAACTGTTTTTT; CDR3 protein: CSVGSDRVGTNEKLFF
J gene: TRBJ2-7; V gene: TRBV5-1; D gene: TRBD1; clone size: .; CDR3 DNA: TGCGCCAGCAGCCCGAGGGCAGGGGGAACGGGCGAGCAGTACTTC; CDR3 protein: CASSPRAGGTGEQYF
J gene: TRBJ1-5; V gene: TRBV9; D gene: .; clone size: .; CDR3 DNA: TGTGCCAGCAGCGTCAGTGGCAATCAGCCCCAGCATTTT; CDR3 protein: CASSVSGNQPQHF
J gene: TRBJ2-1; V gene: TRBV3-1/TRBV3-2; D gene: .; clone size: .; CDR3 DNA: TGTGCCAGCAGCCTAAACAATGAGCAGTTCTTC; CDR3 protein: CASSLNNEQFF